This T cell receptor (beta chain) was retrieved from a study of blood T cells in healthy people across ages. Study outcomes and limitations: Diversity estimates drawn from one million T cells were deemed underestimates.

CDR3 length: 12 amino acids. Trimming left V 3 bases short and J 7 bases short, with 12 bases between. From germline, CDR1 is DFQATT and CDR2 SNEGSKA (reference sequence). A remark on this clonotype: Its antigen is still unknown.

Alongside a J-beta primer mix, a sample-barcoded 5' primer served in a second PCR lasting roughly 7 to 11 cycles. TCRdb processed the 5' RACE reads anew with MiXCR; each CDR3 protein has one entry. The sample carries 800,000 to 1,000,000 distinct CDR3 sequences, around 46% recorded once. The receptor was isolated from a man younger than 45 in good health. Sequencing was carried out using blood. The V gene is TRBV20-1, the J gene TRBJ1-2; D is possibly TRBD1 (5 bases). CDR3 residues: CSASDSDRGYTF. Written as DNA, the CDR3 is TGCAGTGCTAGCGACAGTGATCGTGGCTACACCTTC.